Listed below are T cell receptor beta chains from one sample, sequenced in a study of blood T cell repertoires in COVID-19. TCRdb's copy holds only in-frame clones and misses some; the assay was immunoSEQ multiplex PCR. This table holds approximately 200,000 clones, 80% to 90% found once. Material: PBMCs or T cells enriched from blood (not recorded which). All receptors derive from a man aged 18 to 35 with acute COVID-19. The CDR3 runs from the conserved cysteine through the conserved F or W. Fields, in order: D gene, V gene, J gene, clone size, CDR3 DNA, CDR3 protein. A D gene is named only where the DNA matches it firmly. The size field is filled for only some rows; it gives once, few, many or a size class.

NA	TRBV18	TRBJ1-2	NA	TGTGCCAGCTCACCCTTTGGGGGGAGTAACTATGGCTACACCTTC	CASSPFGGSNYGYTF
NA	TRBV5-6	TRBJ2-1	NA	TGTGCCAGCAGCCCCGGACAGCGGGAGCAGTTCTTC	CASSPGQREQFF
NA	TRBV9	TRBJ1-3	NA	TGTGCCAGCAGCGTAGACCGGGCTGGAAACACCATATATTTT	CASSVDRAGNTIYF
TRBD1	TRBV28	TRBJ1-1	NA	TGTGCCAGCAGTTTAGATCAGGGGGCAAGAACTGAAGCTTTCTTT	CASSLDQGARTEAFF
TRBD2	TRBV5-1	TRBJ2-1	few	TGCGCCAGCAGCAATCAACCGATGACTAGCGGAGCGGACAATGAGCAGTTCTTC	CASSNQPMTSGADNEQFF
NA	TRBV28	TRBJ1-3	NA	TGTGCCAGCAGTTCGGGGGGCCCCACTCTTGGAAACACCATATATTTT	CASSSGGPTLGNTIYF
NA	TRBV7-8	TRBJ2-1	NA	TGTGCCAGCAGCTTAGCAGGGAGTGGGATCAGAAAGCAGTTCTTC	CASSLAGSGIRKQFF
NA	TRBV28	TRBJ1-3	once	TGTGCCAGCAGTCGTGGAAACACCATATATTTT	CASSRGNTIYF
TRBD2	TRBV18	TRBJ2-3	NA	TGTGCCAGCTCACCCGGACTAGCGGGAGGGACTAGCACAGATACGCAGTATTTT	CASSPGLAGGTSTDTQYF
NA	TRBV29-1	TRBJ2-1	NA	TGCAGCGTCCGTGATGGACACCTACAAAATGAGCAGTTCTTC	CSVRDGHLQNEQFF
TRBD1	TRBV5-1	TRBJ2-3	NA	TGCGCCAGCAGCTTGTGGCAGGGGGTCACAGATACGCAGTATTTT	CASSLWQGVTDTQYF
TRBD1	TRBV2	TRBJ2-2	NA	TGTGCCAGCAGGGCCCCGGGACAGGGGAGGTCCGGGGAGCTGTTTTTT	CASRAPGQGRSGELFF
TRBD1	TRBV3-1/TRBV3-2	TRBJ1-2	NA	TGTGCCAGCAGCCAAGATCTAGACAGGGAGAACTATGGCTACACCTTC	CASSQDLDRENYGYTF
NA	TRBV7-9	TRBJ2-7	NA	TGTGCCAGCAGCTTAGTCGGGGACTTCTCCTACGAGCAGTACTTC	CASSLVGDFSYEQYF
TRBD1	TRBV28	TRBJ2-3	NA	TGTGCCACCTTCGACAGGGACACAGATACGCAGTATTTT	CATFDRDTDTQYF
NA	TRBV19	TRBJ2-1	NA	TGTGCCAGTAGTACCACGAACTACGGTGAGCAGTTCTTC	CASSTTNYGEQFF
NA	TRBV7-2	TRBJ2-7	NA	TGTGCCAGCAGCTTCCCGGGGAGCGAGCCCTACGAGCAGTACTTC	CASSFPGSEPYEQYF